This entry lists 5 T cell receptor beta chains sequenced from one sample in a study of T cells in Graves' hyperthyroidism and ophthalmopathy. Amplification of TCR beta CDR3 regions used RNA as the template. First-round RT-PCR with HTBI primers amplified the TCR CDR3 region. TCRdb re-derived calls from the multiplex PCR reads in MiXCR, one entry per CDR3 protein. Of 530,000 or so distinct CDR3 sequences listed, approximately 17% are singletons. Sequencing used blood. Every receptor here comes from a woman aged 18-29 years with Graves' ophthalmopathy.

The CDR3 spells CASRLQGSENEQFF. DNA of the CDR3: TGCGCCAGTCGTTTACAGGGGTCTGAGAATGAGCAGTTCTTC. This chain joins TRBV4-1 and TRBJ2-1; 7 nucleotides align to TRBD1. This CDR3 comprises 14 residues. After removal of 9 bases from V and 7 bases from J, the junction contained 12 bases not matched to a gene. Germline V lookup: CDR1 MGHRA, CDR2 YSYEKL.

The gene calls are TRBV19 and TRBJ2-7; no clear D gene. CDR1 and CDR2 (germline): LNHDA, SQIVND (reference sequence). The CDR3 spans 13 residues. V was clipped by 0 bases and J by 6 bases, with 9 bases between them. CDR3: CASSIDILREQYF. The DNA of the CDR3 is TGTGCCAGTAGTATAGATATACTACGCGAGCAGTACTTC.

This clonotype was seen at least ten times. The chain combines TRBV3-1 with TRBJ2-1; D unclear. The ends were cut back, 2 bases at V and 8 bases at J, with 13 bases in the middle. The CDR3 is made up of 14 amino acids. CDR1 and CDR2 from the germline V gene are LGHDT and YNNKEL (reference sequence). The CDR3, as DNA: TGTGCCAGCAGCCAACCGACCATGCGGCATGAGCAGTTCTTC. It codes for CASSQPTMRHEQFF.

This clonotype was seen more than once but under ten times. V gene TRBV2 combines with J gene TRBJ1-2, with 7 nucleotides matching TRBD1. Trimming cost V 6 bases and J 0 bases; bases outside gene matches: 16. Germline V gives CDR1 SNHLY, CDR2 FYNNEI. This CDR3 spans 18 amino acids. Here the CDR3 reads CASSGTAARLGANYGYTF. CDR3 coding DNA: TGTGCCAGCAGCGGGACAGCCGCTCGACTAGGAGCTAACTATGGCTACACCTTC.

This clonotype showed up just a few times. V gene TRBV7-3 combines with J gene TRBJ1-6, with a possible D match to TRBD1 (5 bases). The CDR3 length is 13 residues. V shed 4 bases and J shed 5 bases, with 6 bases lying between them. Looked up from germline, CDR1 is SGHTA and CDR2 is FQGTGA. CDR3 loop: CASSWGHNSPLHF. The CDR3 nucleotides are TGTGCCAGCAGCTGGGGACATAATTCACCCCTCCACTTT.